The next 15 T cell receptor beta chains were all read from a single sample in a study of T-cell reconstitution after alpha-beta-depleted transplantation in children. Preparation of the TCRbeta library used unique molecular identifiers. TCRdb used MiXCR to reprocess the PCR reads, holding one entry per CDR3 protein. The top ten clones hold around 5.3% of a sample with around 800,000 distinct CDR3 sequences, roughly 16% of them seen once. The sample here was PBMCs, mostly from graft donor cells, taken 360 days after TCRalphabeta/CD19-depleted stem cell transplant. The receptors derive from a male patient younger than 18 who had a stem cell transplant for acute lymphoblastic leukemia, so the T cells may come from the graft donor.

V and J are TRBV5-1 and TRBJ2-2; D is ambiguous. Germline V gene data show CDR1 as SGHRS and CDR2 as YFSETQ. The CDR3 consists of 14 residues. V lost 0 bases and J lost 3, with 6 bases in between. CDR3 region: CASSLEPYTGELFF. The CDR3 coding sequence is TGCGCCAGCAGCTTGGAGCCGTACACCGGGGAGCTGTTTTTT.

The rearrangement links TRBV9 to TRBJ2-2; possible D gene TRBD2, 6 bases. Trimming pared 0 bases from V and 4 bases from J, leaving 7 bases between. The CDR3 sequence is 14 residues long. Germline CDR1 reads SGDLS; CDR2 reads YYNGEE. The CDR3 sequence: CASSVDGGTGELFF. Written as DNA, the CDR3 is TGTGCCAGCAGCGTAGACGGGGGCACCGGGGAGCTGTTTTTT.

The chain carries TRBV29-1 and TRBJ2-7; D gene unclear. CDR1 and CDR2 (germline): SQVTM, ANQGSEA. The CDR3 covers 13 residues. Trimming shortened V by 0 bases and J by 4 bases, and 10 bases separated the two germline ends. CDR3 loop: CSVEDQGSYEQYF. The CDR3 nucleotides read TGCAGCGTTGAAGATCAAGGATCTTACGAGCAGTACTTC.

The rearrangement joins TRBV20-1 to TRBJ2-1, with TRBD2 matching 14 bases. V trimming: 4 bases; J trimming: 6 bases; junction bases outside the gene matches: 5. The germline CDR1 and CDR2 sequences are DFQATT and SNEGSKA (reference sequence). CDR3 length: 15 amino acids. The chain's CDR3 is CSAISGTSGSNEQFF. As DNA, the CDR3 is TGCAGTGCTATCTCCGGGACTAGCGGGAGCAATGAGCAGTTCTTC.

The gene calls are TRBV2 and TRBJ2-7; D is uncertain. Looked up from germline, CDR1 is SNHLY and CDR2 is FYNNEI. Trimming stripped 5 bases from V and 3 bases from J, with 14 bases between. CDR3 size: 14 residues. The CDR3 spells CASSQFRQIYEQYF. Written as DNA, the CDR3 is TGTGCCAGCAGTCAATTTCGGCAGATCTACGAGCAGTACTTC.

This clonotype showed up just a few times. The chain combines TRBV4-2 with TRBJ2-7; 12 bases are shared with TRBD2. Per the germline V gene, CDR1 is LGHNA and CDR2 is YNFKEQ. The CDR3 length is 15 residues. The V segment lost 0 bases and the J segment 6 bases; nucleotides outside the gene matches: 3. As DNA, the CDR3 is TGTGCCAGCAGCCAAGATGGACTAGCGGGGCGCGAGCAGTACTTC. It is translated as CASSQDGLAGREQYF.

The chain is built from TRBV5-1 and TRBJ1-6; TRBD1 might be the D (6 bases). Germline V CDR1 and CDR2: SGHRS, YFSETQ. V was trimmed by 0 bases and J by 5 bases, leaving 12 bases between them. The CDR3 has 16 amino acids. The CDR3 nucleotides read TGCGCCAGCAGCTTGGTTACAGGGTGGAATAATTCACCCCTCCACTTT. It codes for CASSLVTGWNNSPLHF.

This clonotype was seen only a few times. The chain uses TRBV5-1 and TRBJ2-7; the match to TRBD2 covers 7 bases. The CDR3 totals 13 residues. Per germline, CDR1 SGHRS and CDR2 YFSETQ. V lost 4 bases, J lost 3 bases, and 4 bases stayed unmatched. CDR3 sequence: CASSGGTIYEQYF. CDR3 DNA: TGCGCCAGCAGCGGAGGGACTATCTACGAGCAGTACTTC. The variable domain in full, with the rest retrieved from reference TRBV5-1 and TRBJ2-7, is KAGVTQTPRYLIKTRGQQVTLSCSPISGHRSVSWYQQTPGQGLQFLFEYFSETQRNKGNFPGRFSGRQFSNSRSEMNVSTLELGDSALYLCASSGGTIYEQYFGPGTRLTVT.

This clonotype was counted between two and nine times. This chain uses TRBV12-3 or TRBV12-4 with TRBJ2-1; 9 positions agree with TRBD2. The length of the CDR3 is 15 residues. The V and J ends lost 6 bases and 6 bases, in that order; junction bases with no gene match: 9. CDR3 bases: TGTGCCAGCAGGACCGGGACTAGCTCGGGCAATGAGCAGTTCTTC. Protein product: CASRTGTSSGNEQFF.

The rearrangement joins TRBV5-1 to TRBJ2-1, with a weak D call TRBD2 (5 bases). Per the germline V gene, CDR1 is SGHRS and CDR2 is YFSETQ. The CDR3 has 14 amino acids. The V end lost 5 bases, the J end lost 0 bases, and 9 bases lay between the germline ends. The CDR3 spells CASRLASSYNEQFF. The CDR3 region has the DNA TGCGCCAGCAGGCTAGCCAGCTCCTACAATGAGCAGTTCTTC.

The V and J genes are TRBV29-1 and TRBJ2-1; no clear D gene. Germline CDR1 is SQVTM and CDR2 is ANQGSEA. Trimming cost V 4 bases and J 0 bases, with 13 bases left between them. The CDR3 spans 15 residues. This CDR3 reads CSVARQSFSYNEQFF. In nucleotides, the CDR3 is TGCAGCGTTGCGCGCCAAAGTTTCTCCTACAATGAGCAGTTCTTC.

This clonotype turned up a few times. The chain is built from TRBV7-9 and TRBJ1-1, with D tentatively TRBD1 (5 bases). Germline V gene data show CDR1 as SEHNR and CDR2 as FQNEAQ (reference sequence). The CDR3 is made up of 15 amino acids. Trimming pared 3 bases from V and 3 bases from J, leaving 14 bases between. The CDR3 region is CASSLDRQTYTEAFF. The CDR3 DNA follows: TGTGCCAGCAGCTTGGATCGACAGACCTACACTGAAGCTTTCTTT. Supplemented by reference TRBV7-9 and TRBJ1-1, the full variable domain reads DTGVSQNPRHKITKRGQNVTFRCDPISEHNRLYWYRQTLGQGPEFLTYFQNEAQLEKSRLLSDRFSAERPKGSFSTLEIQRTEQGDSAMYLCASSLDRQTYTEAFFGQGTRLTVV.

The gene calls are TRBV5-1 and TRBJ2-2; 9 bases align to TRBD1. J gave up 4 bases and V 3 bases, and 4 bases lay outside the gene matches. CDR1 and CDR2 (germline): SGHRS, YFSETQ. The CDR3 totals 15 residues. The CDR3 sequence is CASSSGQGFTGELFF. CDR3 in DNA: TGCGCCAGCAGCTCGGGACAGGGTTTCACCGGGGAGCTGTTTTTT.

The chain carries TRBV6-5 and TRBJ2-2; maybe TRBD1 (7 bases). The length of the CDR3 is 14 residues. From germline, CDR1 is MNHEY and CDR2 SVGAGI. The V end was cut by 4 bases, the J end by 6 bases, with 12 bases between. The CDR3 loop reads CASSSEGAAGELFF. DNA for the CDR3: TGTGCCAGCAGTTCGGAGGGGGCGGCCGGGGAGCTGTTTTTT.

This clonotype has ten or more counts. This chain uses TRBV29-1 with TRBJ2-3, with D unresolved. Germline V gives CDR1 SQVTM, CDR2 ANQGSEA. Between the trimmed V and J ends, which lost 1 base and 2 bases, there was a span of 7 bases. The CDR3 loop spans 13 amino acids. CDR3 nucleotides: TGCAGCGTTGAAGTTACAGCCACAGATACGCAGTATTTT. Residues: CSVEVTATDTQYF.